This T cell receptor beta chain stems from a study of cytomegalovirus exposure and HLA in healthy donors. Notes on the study in general: Further analysis was carried out later, and it showed several of the most significant clusters appearing linked to common viral pathogens.

With regard to this clone: Antigen specificity is unknown.

The PCR employed 60 Vbeta primers together with 13 Jbeta primers. Here immunoSEQ multiplex PCR was the method, and the copy in TCRdb shows in-frame clones only, minus some. The sample holds about 130,000 clones, about 78% seen once. The CDR3 covers 16 residues. Deletions cut 0 bases from V and 2 bases from J, with 11 bases between. From germline, CDR1 is SGHDN and CDR2 FVKESK. Sequencing was performed on PBMCs. The chain links TRBV14 to TRBJ1-5; D perhaps matches TRBD1 (5 bases). The receptor was derived from a female donor in good health and CMV-seronegative. The CDR3 DNA follows: TGTGCCAGCAGCCAAGATCCGAAAGGGGGCAATCAGCCCCAGCATTTT. It yields the protein CASSQDPKGGNQPQHF.